The 27 T cell receptor beta chains reported below all come from one sample, sequenced in a study of blood T cell repertoires in COVID-19. TCRdb's table, derived via immunoSEQ multiplex PCR, lists solely in-frame clones and lacks some. The sample has approximately 89,000 clones, 75% to 90% seen once. Material: peripheral blood. Source of these receptors: a human donor in a cohort sampled during active COVID-19.

V usage is TRBV4-1 and J usage is TRBJ2-1; weak D call: TRBD2 (5 bases). This CDR3 has 12 amino acids. V was pared by 2 bases and J by 10 bases, with 9 bases between. Germline lookup yields CDR1 MGHRA and CDR2 YSYEKL. DNA for the CDR3: TGCGCCAGCAGCCAATGGCCGGGGGAGCAGTTCTTC. Its translation: CASSQWPGEQFF.

J is TRBJ1-3 and V is TRBV9; unclear D gene. Trimming stripped 0 bases from V and 0 bases from J, with 7 bases between. The CDR3 covers 15 residues. In germline, CDR1 is SGDLS, CDR2 YYNGEE. DNA of the CDR3: TGTGCCAGCAGCGTAGGTACAGTCTCTGGAAACACCATATATTTT. Translation: CASSVGTVSGNTIYF.

In its sample, this clone was seen a few times. This sequence joins TRBV11-2 and TRBJ1-1, with unresolved D. The CDR3 is 14 amino acids. Germline V CDR1 and CDR2: SGHAT, FQNNGV. V was cut by 6 bases and J by 0 bases, with 11 bases left in between. The CDR3 DNA reads TGTGCCAGCAGGCCGGGTAGTATGAACACTGAAGCTTTCTTT. As protein: CASRPGSMNTEAFF. The whole variable domain, filled in from reference TRBV11-2 and TRBJ1-1, reads EAGVAQSPRYKIIEKRQSVAFWCNPISGHATLYWYQQILGQGPKLLIQFQNNGVVDDSQLPKDRFSAERLKGVDSTLKIQPAKLEDSAVYLCASRPGSMNTEAFFGQGTRLTVV.

V gene TRBV11-2 combines with J gene TRBJ2-2, with D perhaps TRBD2 (6 bases). This CDR3 has 14 residues. V lost 5 bases, J lost 3 bases, and 10 bases lay in between. Germline CDR1 SGHAT, CDR2 FQNNGV. The chain's CDR3 is CASSTGGYTGELFF. CDR3 coding DNA: TGTGCCAGCAGCACCGGGGGATACACCGGGGAGCTGTTTTTT.

This clone came up once. The chain employs TRBV5-1 and TRBJ1-1, with D maybe TRBD1 (5 bases). Germline V gives CDR1 SGHRS, CDR2 YFSETQ. With 5 bases removed from V and 3 bases from J, the gap between germline ends came to 8 bases. The CDR3 is 12 amino acids. The CDR3 protein is CASRRDHTEAFF. CDR3 DNA sequence: TGCGCCAGCAGGCGGGACCACACTGAAGCTTTCTTT.

The chain uses TRBV4-2 and TRBJ2-2; possible D gene TRBD1, 6 bases. With 2 bases removed from V and 6 bases from J, the gap between germline ends came to 10 bases. The CDR3 runs to 14 residues. Per germline, CDR1 LGHNA and CDR2 YNFKEQ. CDR3 DNA sequence: TGTGCCAGCAGCCAAAACAGGGTCTCCGGGGAGCTGTTTTTT. Translating gives CASSQNRVSGELFF.

The chain carries TRBV6-5 and TRBJ2-3, with 9 bases aligning to TRBD1. The length of the CDR3 is 14 residues. Germline CDR1 and CDR2: MNHEY and SVGAGI. V gave up 6 bases and J gave up 5 bases; unmatched junction bases: 6. This CDR3 reads CASSNRDRVDTQYF. The CDR3, as DNA: TGTGCCAGCAGCAACCGGGACAGGGTAGATACGCAGTATTTT.

The CDR3 DNA reads as TGTGCTAGTGGCCCGACTGGAACTGGGTCGCAGTATTTT. The encoded protein is CASGPTGTGSQYF. The J gene is TRBJ2-3, the V gene TRBV12-5; D ambiguous. Germline assignment: CDR1 LGHNT and CDR2 FRNRAP. Trimming removed 6 bases at V and 10 bases at J, with 17 bases between. This CDR3 spans 13 amino acids.

The chain carries TRBV30 and TRBJ1-3; maybe TRBD1 (6 bases). Germline CDR1 GTSNPN, CDR2 SVGIG (reference sequence). V dropped 6 bases and J dropped 3 bases, with 15 bases sitting between them. The CDR3 is 14 amino acids. CDR3 region: CACSGTFFGNTIYF. CDR3 coding DNA: TGTGCCTGTTCCGGGACATTTTTTGGAAACACCATATATTTT.

The chain uses TRBV4-1 and TRBJ1-3; D is possibly TRBD1 (6 bases). V was cut by 2 bases and J by 2 bases, with 16 bases left in between. This CDR3 comprises 17 residues. The germline V gene has CDR1 MGHRA and CDR2 YSYEKL. The CDR3 sequence: CASSQPPGTGTGNTIYF. CDR3 bases: TGCGCCAGCAGCCAACCCCCCGGTACAGGGACTGGAAACACCATATATTTT.

The count of this clone is one. The rearrangement links TRBV6-5 to TRBJ2-7; 10 bases map to TRBD1. The CDR3 consists of 16 residues. Losses at the gene ends were 0 bases for V and 4 bases for J; bases not matched to a gene: 6. From germline, CDR1 is MNHEY and CDR2 SVGAGI. CDR3 amino acids: CASSYSPRDRGYEQYF. Written as DNA, the CDR3 is TGTGCCAGCAGTTACTCGCCCCGGGACAGGGGTTACGAGCAGTACTTC.

The chain employs TRBV9 and TRBJ1-2; 8 bases line up with TRBD1. Losses at the gene ends were 3 bases for V and 1 base for J; bases not matched to a gene: 11. CDR3 size: 17 residues. CDR1 is SGDLS, CDR2 YYNGEE, per germline. DNA of the CDR3: TGTGCCAGCAGCGCCGGGCAGGGGGCGGTTTATAACTATGGCTACACCTTC. The encoded protein is CASSAGQGAVYNYGYTF.

The V gene is TRBV25-1, the J gene TRBJ2-7, with D possibly TRBD2 on 5 matching bases. In germline, CDR1 is MGHDK, CDR2 SYGVNS. V gave up 4 bases and J gave up 2 bases, with 18 bases separating them. The CDR3 covers 16 residues. The chain's CDR3 is CASSATGIPQAYEQYF. In DNA, the CDR3 is TGTGCCAGCAGTGCAACCGGGATCCCCCAAGCCTACGAGCAGTACTTC.

This clone was seen once. The V gene is TRBV19, the J gene TRBJ2-1; 10 bases match TRBD1. Per the germline V gene, CDR1 is LNHDA and CDR2 is SQIVND (reference sequence). Trimming cost V 3 bases and J 8 bases; bases outside gene matches: 7. The CDR3 totals 15 residues. CDR3 sequence (DNA): TGTGCCAGTAGTATCCCTGGGACAGGGGTGTATGAGCAGTTCTTC. Protein sequence: CASSIPGTGVYEQFF.

The chain employs TRBV4-1 and TRBJ1-6; D unresolved. Germline-derived CDR1 and CDR2 are MGHRA and YSYEKL. The CDR3 is 17 amino acids. V lost 4 bases and J lost 7, with 20 bases in between. CDR3: CASSPSTARERNSPLHF. CDR3 coding DNA: TGCGCCAGCAGCCCTTCCACGGCGCGGGAACGGAATTCACCCCTCCACTTT.

This clone was seen a single time. The chain recombines TRBV7-2 with TRBJ2-1; possibly TRBD1 for D (6 bases). V gave up 3 bases and J gave up 6 bases, with 9 bases separating them. Per the germline V gene, CDR1 is SGHTA and CDR2 is FQGNSA. The CDR3 is 13 residues long. This CDR3 is CASSFLQGNEQFF. The CDR3 nucleotides read TGTGCCAGCAGCTTCCTACAGGGCAATGAGCAGTTCTTC.

This clone was detected only once. V usage is TRBV5-1 and J usage is TRBJ1-1; 7 bases fit TRBD1. Germline V gene lookup returns CDR1 SGHRS and CDR2 YFSETQ. J gave up 1 base and V 4 bases, and 7 bases lay outside the gene matches. This CDR3 is built from 15 residues. The chain's CDR3 is CASSGGTVKNTEAFF. CDR3 in DNA: TGCGCCAGCAGCGGCGGGACAGTGAAGAACACTGAAGCTTTCTTT. Combining the CDR3 with reference TRBV5-1 and TRBJ1-1 gives the whole variable domain KAGVTQTPRYLIKTRGQQVTLSCSPISGHRSVSWYQQTPGQGLQFLFEYFSETQRNKGNFPGRFSGRQFSNSRSEMNVSTLELGDSALYLCASSGGTVKNTEAFFGQGTRLTVV.

This clone occurred once. The chain links TRBV30 to TRBJ1-6; TRBD1 is a possible D gene (5 bases). V lost 3 bases, J lost 7 bases, and 13 bases lay in between. The CDR3 spans 14 residues. Germline assignment: CDR1 GTSNPN and CDR2 SVGIG (reference sequence). The CDR3 DNA is TGTGCCTGGAGGATCCAGGGAACGAATTCACCCCTCCACTTT. It codes for CAWRIQGTNSPLHF.

This clone was observed a handful of times. J is TRBJ2-3 and V is TRBV7-9; D is possibly TRBD1 (5 bases). Germline-derived CDR1 and CDR2 are SEHNR and FQNEAQ (reference sequence). The CDR3 has 16 residues. V lost 5 bases, J lost 1 base, and 16 bases lay in between. This CDR3 reads CASSQGIGRGTDTQYF. Written as DNA, the CDR3 is TGTGCCAGCAGCCAAGGGATTGGCAGGGGCACAGATACGCAGTATTTT.

V usage is TRBV4-1 and J usage is TRBJ1-5; tentative D call: TRBD1 (5 bases). Trimming pared 4 bases from V and 5 bases from J, leaving 18 bases between. The length of the CDR3 is 16 residues. Germline CDR1 reads MGHRA; CDR2 reads YSYEKL. DNA for the CDR3: TGCGCCAGCAGCCGGGGCGGGCAGGGAGGCGATCAGCCCCAGCATTTT. Translation gives CASSRGGQGGDQPQHF.

This chain joins TRBV11-2 and TRBJ1-3; possible D gene TRBD1, 6 bases. The CDR3 length is 16 residues. Germline CDR1 and CDR2: SGHAT and FQNNGV. V lost 3 bases and J 6 bases, leaving 18 bases between the germline ends. For the CDR3, the DNA is TGTGCCAGCAGCTTTTCGACAGGAGCCCTAGTAAACACCATATATTTT. This sequence encodes CASSFSTGALVNTIYF.

The CDR3 DNA reads TGCGCCAGCAGCCTGACAGGGAGCGGTGCTGGAAACACCATATATTTT. This codes for CASSLTGSGAGNTIYF. The chain links TRBV5-1 to TRBJ1-3, with 7 bases lining up with TRBD1. Germline-derived CDR1 and CDR2 are SGHRS and YFSETQ. The CDR3 is 16 residues long. Trimming cost V 4 bases and J 2 bases; bases outside gene matches: 9.

This chain joins TRBV7-9 and TRBJ1-4; D perhaps matches TRBD1 (6 bases). Germline lookup yields CDR1 SEHNR and CDR2 FQNEAQ (reference sequence). V shed 5 bases and J shed 6 bases, with 25 bases lying between them. The CDR3 spans 18 residues. In DNA, the CDR3 is TGTGCCAGCAGCCCGGGCGGGGGGCGCGTCGGCGGGCATGAAAAACTGTTTTTT. It is translated as CASSPGGGRVGGHEKLFF. The variable domain in full, with the rest retrieved from reference TRBV7-9 and TRBJ1-4, is DTGVSQNPRHKITKRGQNVTFRCDPISEHNRLYWYRQTLGQGPEFLTYFQNEAQLEKSRLLSDRFSAERPKGSFSTLEIQRTEQGDSAMYLCASSPGGGRVGGHEKLFFGSGTQLSVL.

The chain has TRBV2 and TRBJ2-5; 10 nucleotides agree with TRBD1. This CDR3 spans 15 amino acids. Germline V gene data show CDR1 as SNHLY and CDR2 as FYNNEI. Trimming at V came to 7 bases and at J to 7 bases, leaving 12 bases not matched to a gene. CDR3: CASIAGTGAPMTQYF. Written as DNA, the CDR3 is TGTGCCAGCATCGCCGGGACAGGGGCCCCAATGACCCAGTACTTC.

The chain joins TRBV10-1 to TRBJ2-3; no clear D gene. Germline assignment: CDR1 WNHNN and CDR2 SYGVQD (reference sequence). This CDR3 has 10 residues. V lost 11 bases to trimming and J lost 1 base, with 4 bases between them. The CDR3 nucleotides read TGCGCCGTAGGCACAGATACGCAGTATTTT. Its translation is CAVGTDTQYF.

This rearrangement joins TRBV19 to TRBJ2-2, with TRBD1 as a possible D gene (6 bases). The CDR3 is 18 residues long. Per germline, CDR1 LNHDA and CDR2 SQIVND (reference sequence). With 5 bases removed from V and 1 base from J, the gap between germline ends came to 20 bases. The CDR3 bases are TGTGCCAGTAGTGCCCGGGACAAAGGGGCGATGAACACCGGGGAGCTGTTTTTT. Its protein is CASSARDKGAMNTGELFF.

The chain carries TRBV5-5 and TRBJ2-1, with D possibly TRBD2 on 6 matching bases. Trimming took 1 base from V and 13 from J, leaving 12 bases between them. Germline V gives CDR1 SGHKS, CDR2 YYEKEE (reference sequence). The CDR3 has 12 amino acids. CDR3 in amino acids: CASSLILAVQFF. CDR3 bases: TGTGCCAGCAGCTTGATACTAGCAGTTCAGTTCTTC. The full variable domain, completed using reference TRBV5-5 and TRBJ2-1, is DAGVTQSPTHLIKTRGQQVTLRCSPISGHKSVSWYQQVLGQGPQFIFQYYEKEERGRGNFPDRFSARQFPNYSSELNVNALLLGDSALYLCASSLILAVQFFGPGTRLTVL.